This T cell receptor (beta chain) appears in the sequencing data of a study of blood T cell repertoires in COVID-19. Study overall: COVID-19 samples from acute and convalescent phases originated in the United States, Italy and Spain. Sources were T cells, B-cell-depleted T cells, or PBMCs; the material itself was cDNA or gDNA.

Trimming cost V 4 bases and J 4 bases; bases outside gene matches: 6. CDR1 is SGHVS, CDR2 FQNEAQ, per germline. The CDR3 runs to 15 residues. Original processing methods: The assay estimated nucleated cells by amplifying reference gene primers. TCRdb keeps only in-frame clones here, not all; method: immunoSEQ multiplex PCR. V, J and clone size are taken as reported in that table, and D and trimming were inferred from the DNA itself. Of around 300,000 clones listed, about 87% were seen once; the top ten hold about 5%. Study members were between roughly 18 and 89 years old and lived in some 26 US regions.

The chain has TRBV7-8 and TRBJ1-5; 8 bases line up with TRBD1. This sequence was found in a man younger than 45 who had recovered from COVID-19. The sequenced material came from PBMCs or T cells enriched from blood (not recorded which). The CDR3 reads CASSWGTGPNQPQHF. CDR3 coding DNA: TGTGCCAGCAGCTGGGGGACAGGCCCAAATCAGCCCCAGCATTTT.